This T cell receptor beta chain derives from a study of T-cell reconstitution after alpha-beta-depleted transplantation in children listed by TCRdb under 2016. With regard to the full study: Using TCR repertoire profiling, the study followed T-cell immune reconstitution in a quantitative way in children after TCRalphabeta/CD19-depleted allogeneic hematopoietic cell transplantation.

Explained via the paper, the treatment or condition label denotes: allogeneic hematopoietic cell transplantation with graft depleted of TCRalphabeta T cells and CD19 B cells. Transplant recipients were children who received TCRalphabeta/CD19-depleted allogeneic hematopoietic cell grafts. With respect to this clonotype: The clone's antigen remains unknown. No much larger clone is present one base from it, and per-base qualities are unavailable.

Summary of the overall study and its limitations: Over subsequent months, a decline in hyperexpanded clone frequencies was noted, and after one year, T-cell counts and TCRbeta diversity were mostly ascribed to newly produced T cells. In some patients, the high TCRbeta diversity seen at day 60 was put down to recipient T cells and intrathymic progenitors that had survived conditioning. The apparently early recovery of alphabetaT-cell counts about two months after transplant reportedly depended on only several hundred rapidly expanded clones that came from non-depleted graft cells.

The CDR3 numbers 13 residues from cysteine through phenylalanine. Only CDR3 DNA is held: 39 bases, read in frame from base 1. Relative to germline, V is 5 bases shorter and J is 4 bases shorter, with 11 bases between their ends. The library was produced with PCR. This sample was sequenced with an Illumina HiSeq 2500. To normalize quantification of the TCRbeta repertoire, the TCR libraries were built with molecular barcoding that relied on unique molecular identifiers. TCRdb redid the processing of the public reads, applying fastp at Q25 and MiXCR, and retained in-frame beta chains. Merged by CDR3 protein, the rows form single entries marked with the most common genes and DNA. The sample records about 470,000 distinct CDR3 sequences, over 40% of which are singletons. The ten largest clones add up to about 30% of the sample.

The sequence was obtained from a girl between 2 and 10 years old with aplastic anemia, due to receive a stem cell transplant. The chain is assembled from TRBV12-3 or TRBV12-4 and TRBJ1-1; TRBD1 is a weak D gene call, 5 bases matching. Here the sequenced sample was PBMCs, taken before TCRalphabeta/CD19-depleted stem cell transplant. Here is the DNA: TGTGCCAGCAGTGGAAGGGACCTCACTGAAGCTTTCTTT. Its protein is CASSGRDLTEAFF.